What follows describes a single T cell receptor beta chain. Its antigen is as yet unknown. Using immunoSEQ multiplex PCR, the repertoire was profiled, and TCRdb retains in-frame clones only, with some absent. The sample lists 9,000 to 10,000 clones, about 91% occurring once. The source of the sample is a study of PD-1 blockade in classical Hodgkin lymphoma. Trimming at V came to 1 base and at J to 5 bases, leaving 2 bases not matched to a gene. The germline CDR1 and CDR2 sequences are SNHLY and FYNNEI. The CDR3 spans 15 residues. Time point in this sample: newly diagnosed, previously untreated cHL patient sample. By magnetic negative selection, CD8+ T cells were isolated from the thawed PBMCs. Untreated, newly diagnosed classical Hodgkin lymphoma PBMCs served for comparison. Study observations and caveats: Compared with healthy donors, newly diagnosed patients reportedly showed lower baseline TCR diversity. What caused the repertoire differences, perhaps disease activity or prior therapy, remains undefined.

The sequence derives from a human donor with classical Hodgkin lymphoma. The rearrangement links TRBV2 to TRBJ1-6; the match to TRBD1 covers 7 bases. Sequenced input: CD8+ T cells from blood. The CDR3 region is CASSEGGQNNSPLHF. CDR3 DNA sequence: TGTGCCAGCAGTGAAGGGGGACAGAATAATTCACCCCTCCACTTT.